This passage covers 21 T cell receptor beta chains from one sample sequenced in a study of T cells after somatic rescue of genetic block. Assay: immunoSEQ multiplex PCR; the TCRdb copy retains only in-frame clones and omits some. The sample shows under 150,000 clones, about 89% of them seen only once. The sequenced sample consisted of peripheral blood mononuclear cells (PBMCs). The receptors shown here come from a woman aged 18-29 years.

The V gene is TRBV2, the J gene TRBJ1-6, with 9 bases aligning to TRBD1. The junction had 11 bases not matched to a gene; V was cut back by 4 bases and J by 7 bases. CDR1 is SNHLY and CDR2 is FYNNEI in the germline V gene. The CDR3 has 17 residues. CDR3 DNA sequence: TGTGCCAGCAGTGGAACCGGGACAGGGACCACCAATTCACCCCTCCACTTT. This translates into CASSGTGTGTTNSPLHF.

The CDR3 nucleotides are TGTGCCAGTAGTATAGATGCGTCAGGGTTCAATCAGCCCCAGCATTTT. The encoded protein is CASSIDASGFNQPQHF. The V gene is TRBV19, the J gene TRBJ1-5, with TRBD1 as a possible D gene (5 bases). V shed 0 bases and J shed 3 bases, with 12 bases lying between them. The CDR3 covers 16 residues. Germline loops: CDR1 LNHDA, CDR2 SQIVND (reference sequence).

The chain has TRBV5-4 and TRBJ1-2; tentatively, D is TRBD1 (5 bases). V gave up 4 bases and J gave up 0 bases, with 10 bases separating them. The CDR3 is 14 residues long. CDR1 and CDR2 (germline): SGHNT, YYREEE (reference sequence). The CDR3 DNA follows: TGTGCCAGCAGCCAGACAGTCCCTAACTATGGCTACACCTTC. It is translated as CASSQTVPNYGYTF.

The gene calls are TRBV11-1 and TRBJ2-1; TRBD2 aligns across 7 bases. Trimming removed 1 base from V and 0 bases from J; junction bases left unmatched: 0. This CDR3 contains 15 residues. Germline-derived CDR1 and CDR2 are SGHAT and FQDESV (reference sequence). The DNA of the CDR3 is TGTGCCAGCAGCTTAGGCGGGGGCTCCTACAATGAGCAGTTCTTC. Protein product: CASSLGGGSYNEQFF.

The V and J genes are TRBV19 and TRBJ1-5, with TRBD1 matching 8 bases. CDR1 is LNHDA, CDR2 SQIVND, per germline (reference sequence). J gave up 5 bases and V 6 bases, and 6 bases lay outside the gene matches. This CDR3 comprises 14 residues. The CDR3 sequence is CASSGQGAYQPQHF. In nucleotides, the CDR3 is TGTGCCAGTAGCGGGCAGGGGGCCTATCAGCCCCAGCATTTT.

This chain links TRBV18 with TRBJ1-6; D call uncertain. Trimming removed 6 bases from V and 5 bases from J, with 17 bases in between. Germline values: CDR1 KGHSH, CDR2 LQKENI. The CDR3 covers 16 residues. This chain's CDR3 is CASSPFTRRNNSPLHF. CDR3 sequence (DNA): TGTGCCAGCTCCCCATTTACACGGAGAAATAATTCACCCCTCCACTTT.

The chain recombines TRBV5-5 with TRBJ2-3, with 11 bases fitting TRBD2. Germline CDR1 SGHKS, CDR2 YYEKEE (reference sequence). The ends lost 4 bases at V and 2 bases at J; junction bases unmatched: 9. The CDR3 is made up of 17 amino acids. The DNA of the CDR3 is TGTGCCAGCAGCCGTGCTTCTAGCGGGGGGTTCACAGATACGCAGTATTTT. It specifies CASSRASSGGFTDTQYF.

The count of this clone is one. The J gene is TRBJ1-1, the V gene TRBV6-4; D unclear. V lost 6 bases to trimming and J lost 1 base, with 9 bases between them. CDR1 MRHNA and CDR2 SNTAGT come from the germline V gene. The CDR3 spans 13 residues. The CDR3 DNA sequence: TGTGCCAGCAGATTCCAGGAGAACACTGAAGCTTTCTTT. It codes for CASRFQENTEAFF.

The chain links TRBV7-2 to TRBJ1-3, with D possibly TRBD1 on 6 matching bases. Between the trimmed V and J ends, which lost 5 bases and 4 bases, there was a span of 15 bases. Germline values: CDR1 SGHTA, CDR2 FQGNSA. The CDR3 contains 15 residues. CDR3 residues: CASSPRGISGNTIYF. The CDR3 nucleotides read TGTGCCAGCAGCCCTAGGGGGATCTCGGGAAACACCATATATTTT.

V gene TRBV2 combines with J gene TRBJ2-5; D remains unclear. V lost 8 bases to trimming and J lost 4 bases, with 2 bases between them. This CDR3 region has 9 residues. Per germline, CDR1 SNHLY and CDR2 FYNNEI. The CDR3 nucleotides read TGTGCCAGCGGAGAGACCCAGTACTTC. Protein product: CASGETQYF.

In this sample, this clone turned up once. V usage is TRBV10-3 and J usage is TRBJ2-3, with D hard to call. V lost 2 bases and J lost 10, with 10 bases in between. The CDR3 covers 12 residues. Germline V gene lookup returns CDR1 ENHRY and CDR2 SYGVKD. The CDR3 bases are TGTGCCATCAGTGAGGGACGTAGGGCGCAGTATTTT. Translating gives CAISEGRRAQYF.

V usage is TRBV7-2 and J usage is TRBJ2-5; the match to TRBD2 covers 7 bases. CDR1 SGHTA and CDR2 FQGNSA come from the germline V gene. The ends lost 5 bases at V and 5 bases at J; junction bases unmatched: 11. CDR3 length equals 15 residues. The CDR3 is CASSAGGTNTETQYF. The CDR3 DNA reads TGTGCCAGCAGCGCAGGCGGGACTAATACCGAGACCCAGTACTTC.

The chain uses TRBV4-2 and TRBJ1-2; D is ambiguous. The CDR3 extends over 15 amino acids. Germline CDR1 LGHNA, CDR2 YNFKEQ. Deletions cut 4 bases from V and 5 bases from J, with 17 bases between. Here the CDR3 reads CASSPTPQESYGYTF. The CDR3 region has the DNA TGTGCCAGCAGCCCAACCCCACAAGAAAGTTATGGCTACACCTTC.

V and J are TRBV4-3 and TRBJ1-2; perhaps TRBD1 as D (6 bases). V gave up 0 bases and J gave up 8 bases, with 13 bases separating them. Germline V gives CDR1 LGHNA, CDR2 YSLEER. The CDR3 runs to 14 residues. CDR3 residues: CASSQDRMTGGYTF. CDR3 coding DNA: TGCGCCAGCAGCCAAGATCGAATGACAGGAGGCTACACCTTC.

The chain uses TRBV19 and TRBJ1-4; tentatively, D is TRBD1 (5 bases). V was cut by 3 bases and J by 8 bases, with 10 bases left in between. The CDR3 runs to 13 residues. The germline CDR1 and CDR2 sequences are LNHDA and SQIVND (reference sequence). The CDR3 protein is CASSIQGLEKLFF. The CDR3 DNA is TGTGCCAGTAGTATTCAGGGTTTGGAAAAACTGTTTTTT. The variable domain in full, with the rest retrieved from reference TRBV19 and TRBJ1-4, is DGGITQSPKYLFRKEGQNVTLSCEQNLNHDAMYWYRQDPGQGLRLIYYSQIVNDFQKGDIAEGYSVSREKKESFPLTVTSAQKNPTAFYLCASSIQGLEKLFFGSGTQLSVL.

The sample holds a few counts of this clone. The V call is TRBV19, the J call TRBJ1-5; the D gene is possibly TRBD1 (5 bases). The CDR3 consists of 11 residues. Germline CDR1 LNHDA, CDR2 SQIVND (reference sequence). Trimming left V 4 bases short and J 15 bases short, with 13 bases between. CDR3 sequence reads: CASSTGLSGHF. The CDR3 DNA sequence: TGTGCCAGTAGTACGGGACTGTCAGGGCATTTT.

The rearrangement joins TRBV7-2 to TRBJ1-5; D is undetermined. This CDR3 is 13 amino acids long. Germline V gene lookup returns CDR1 SGHTA and CDR2 FQGNSA. V gave up 5 bases and J gave up 4 bases, with 9 bases separating them. CDR3 sequence reads: CASSTIFNQPQHF. The CDR3 nucleotides are TGTGCCAGCAGCACCATCTTTAATCAGCCCCAGCATTTT.

Here the CDR3 DNA reads TGTGCCAGCAGTTTCACTCCCTCGGTAGATGGCTACACCTTC. It is translated as CASSFTPSVDGYTF. This rearrangement joins TRBV6-5 to TRBJ1-2; D remains unclear. Trimming shortened V by 4 bases and J by 6 bases, and 15 bases separated the two germline ends. The CDR3 runs 14 residues. Germline V gives CDR1 MNHEY, CDR2 SVGAGI.

This clone has just a few counts. The genes are TRBV5-1 and TRBJ1-3; 9 bases are a match to TRBD1. V was clipped by 4 bases and J by 4 bases; unmatched bases: 6. This CDR3 spans 15 amino acids. Germline lookup yields CDR1 SGHRS and CDR2 YFSETQ. The CDR3 loop is CASSTGQGKGNTIYF. CDR3 bases: TGCGCCAGCAGCACCGGACAGGGGAAGGGAAACACCATATATTTT.

This rearrangement joins TRBV7-9 to TRBJ2-3; 8 nucleotides line up with TRBD2. The germline CDR1 and CDR2 sequences are SEHNR and FQNEAQ (reference sequence). The CDR3 extends over 16 amino acids. V shed 7 bases, J shed 3 bases, and the junction held 12 bases outside the gene matches. The CDR3 bases are TGTGCCAGCAACCCTCGCAGCGGGGGAGGGACAGATACGCAGTATTTT. Its translation: CASNPRSGGGTDTQYF.

V usage is TRBV7-2 and J usage is TRBJ2-3; D is unresolved. Germline V gene lookup returns CDR1 SGHTA and CDR2 FQGNSA. CDR3 size: 12 residues. Trimming left V 3 bases short and J 6 bases short, with 7 bases between. CDR3 DNA: TGTGCCAGCAGCTTGGGGAAGGATACGCAGTATTTT. It codes for CASSLGKDTQYF.